These 5 T cell receptor beta chains were all obtained from the same sample, sequenced in a study of blood T cell repertoires in COVID-19. The method was immunoSEQ multiplex PCR; TCRdb's version includes in-frame clones alone and lacks a portion of them. The profile shows hundreds of thousands of clones, more than 75% of them singletons. Material: PBMCs or T cells enriched from blood (not recorded which). The receptors shown here come from a man between 40 and 49 years old in a cohort exposed to, infected with or recovered from COVID-19 (not recorded which).

A few counts support this clone. The CDR3 here is CASSFDRGWANVLTF. For the CDR3, the DNA is TGCGCCAGCAGCTTCGACAGGGGCTGGGCCAACGTCCTGACTTTC. The chain recombines TRBV4-1 with TRBJ2-6; TRBD1 aligns across 8 bases. This CDR3 contains 15 residues. Trimming cost V 5 bases and J 5 bases; bases outside gene matches: 5. Germline CDR1 is MGHRA and CDR2 is YSYEKL.

This clone was picked up one time. The gene calls are TRBV5-8 and TRBJ1-3, with D possibly TRBD1 on 5 matching bases. Germline CDR1 is SGHTS and CDR2 is YDEGEE. This CDR3 has 16 residues. Trimming took off 2 bases at V and 1 base at J, with 13 bases between the two ends. The CDR3 DNA reads as TGTGCCAGCAGCTTCGGGGGGACCCGGTCTGGAAACACCATATATTTT. Its protein is CASSFGGTRSGNTIYF. The full variable domain, with the rest looked up from reference TRBV5-8 and TRBJ1-3, is EAGVTQSPTHLIKTRGQQATLRCSPISGHTSVYWYQQALGLGLQFLLWYDEGEERNRGNFPPRFSGRQFPNYSSELNVNALELEDSALYLCASSFGGTRSGNTIYFGEGSWLTVV.

The V and J genes are TRBV6-5 and TRBJ1-1; 7 nucleotides align to TRBD1. Trimming took 7 bases from V and 11 from J; bases not matched to a gene: 7. This CDR3 has 11 amino acids. Germline lookup yields CDR1 MNHEY and CDR2 SVGAGI. The CDR3 sequence is CASMTGLYAFF. Here the CDR3 DNA reads TGTGCCAGCATGACAGGGTTGTATGCTTTCTTT.

This clone was counted between two and nine times. V usage is TRBV1 and J usage is TRBJ1-1; the D segment call TRBD1 is taken from the table without a DNA check. TRBV1 is annotated as a pseudogene. The CDR3 covers 16 residues. The CDR3 region is CTSSQGREGRQFEAFF. The CDR3 DNA reads TGCACCAGCAGCCAAGGTAGGGAAGGACGACAGTTTGAAGCTTTCTTT.

The chain recombines TRBV6-5 with TRBJ1-2; no firm D call. From germline, CDR1 is MNHEY and CDR2 SVGAGI. Trimming removed 0 bases at V and 4 bases at J, with 12 bases between. The CDR3 covers 15 residues. CDR3 sequence (DNA): TGTGCCAGCAGTTACTCAGAGGTCGGGTTCTATGGCTACACCTTC. This encodes CASSYSEVGFYGYTF.